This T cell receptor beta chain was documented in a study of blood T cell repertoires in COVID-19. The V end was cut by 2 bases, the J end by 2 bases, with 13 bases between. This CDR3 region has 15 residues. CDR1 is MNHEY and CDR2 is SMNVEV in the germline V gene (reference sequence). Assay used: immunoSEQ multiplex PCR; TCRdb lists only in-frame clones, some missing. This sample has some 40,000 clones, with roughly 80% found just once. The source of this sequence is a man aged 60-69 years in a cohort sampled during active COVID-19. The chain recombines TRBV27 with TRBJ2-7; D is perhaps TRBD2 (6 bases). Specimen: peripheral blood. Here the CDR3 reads CASSLTGTAAYEQYF. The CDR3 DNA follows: TGTGCCAGCAGTTTAACGGGGACTGCCGCCTACGAGCAGTACTTC.